The 30 T cell receptor beta chains given below trace back to one sample, sequenced in a study of CD8 T cells in ankylosing spondylitis. MiXCR, run by TCRdb on the 5' RACE reads, gives a single entry per CDR3 protein. Of almost 250,000 distinct CDR3 sequences in the sample, about 30% were seen once. The specimen was blood, either unsorted or a sorted T cell fraction (not recorded which). The receptors were gathered from a male donor with ankylosing spondylitis or in good health (not recorded which).

This clonotype was picked up a small number of times. The V and J genes are TRBV5-6 and TRBJ2-3; D tentatively reads TRBD1 or TRBD2 (6 bases each). CDR1 SGHDT and CDR2 YYEEEE come from the germline V gene. This CDR3 contains 16 residues. Trimming cost V 4 bases and J 10 bases, with 25 bases left between them. The CDR3 region is CASSPGAGPALDAQYF. Written as DNA, the CDR3 is TGTGCCAGCAGCCCGGGGGCGGGACCCGCACTCGATGCGCAGTATTTT.

This clonotype was observed a handful of times. The genes are TRBV20-1 and TRBJ1-2; D unresolved. From germline, CDR1 is DFQATT and CDR2 SNEGSKA (reference sequence). This CDR3 has 10 amino acids. Trimming cost V 0 bases and J 7 bases, with 3 bases left between them. The CDR3 is CSARDIGYTF. The CDR3 region has the DNA TGCAGTGCTAGAGATATTGGCTACACCTTC.

In this sample, this clonotype turned up a few times. The J gene is TRBJ1-1, the V gene TRBV10-3; D call uncertain. CDR1 and CDR2 from the germline V gene are ENHRY and SYGVKD. The CDR3 sequence is 13 residues long. The ends were cut back, 0 bases at V and 3 bases at J, with 5 bases in the middle. CDR3 nucleotides: TGTGCCATCAGTGAGTCGTGGGACACTGAAGCTTTCTTT. It encodes CAISESWDTEAFF.

The chain carries TRBV6-9 and TRBJ2-4; 8 bases fit TRBD1. Per germline, CDR1 MNHGY and CDR2 SVAAGI. The J segment lost 5 bases and the V segment lost 6 bases, leaving 12 bases of the junction unmatched. This CDR3 is 16 amino acids long. In DNA form, the CDR3 reads TGTGCCAGCAGAGGGCCCCAGGGGGCGCGTCAAAACATTCAGTACTTC. Its protein product is CASRGPQGARQNIQYF.

The J gene is TRBJ1-5, the V gene TRBV6-2 or TRBV6-3; no clear D. The germline V and J ends were trimmed by 6 bases and 4 bases, with 13 bases remaining between them. This CDR3 contains 14 residues. Germline V gives CDR1 MNHEY, CDR2 SVGEGT. Written as DNA, the CDR3 is TGTGCCAGCAGGCTCGGACGATTAAATCAGCCCCAGCATTTT. Translating gives CASRLGRLNQPQHF.

This clonotype was seen a few times. As DNA, the CDR3 is TGTGCCATCAGTGAGTCGAACAGAAATAATTCACCCCTCCACTTT. Protein sequence: CAISESNRNNSPLHF. The V and J genes are TRBV10-3 and TRBJ1-6; unclear D gene. V was cut by 0 bases and J by 5 bases, with 8 bases left in between. In germline, CDR1 is ENHRY, CDR2 SYGVKD. The CDR3 spans 15 residues.

The rearrangement links TRBV4-1 to TRBJ2-7; D is uncertain. The CDR3 is 15 residues long. The V gene's germline CDR1 is MGHRA and CDR2 YSYEKL. The ends were cut back, 2 bases at V and 4 bases at J, with 15 bases in the middle. The DNA for the CDR3 is TGCGCCAGCAGCCAACCTCGGTCGGAGAGATACGAGCAGTACTTC. Translation gives CASSQPRSERYEQYF.

The genes are TRBV7-9 and TRBJ1-5; D may be TRBD1 (6 bases). Deletions cut 4 bases from V and 6 bases from J, with 19 bases between. CDR1 and CDR2 (germline): SEHNR, FQNEAQ (reference sequence). The CDR3 extends over 16 amino acids. The CDR3 nucleotides read TGTGCCAGCAGCTCGACCCAACAGGGTTGGGGTCAGCCCCAGCATTTT. Encoded protein: CASSSTQQGWGQPQHF.

The V call is TRBV12-3 or TRBV12-4, the J call TRBJ2-3, with D maybe TRBD2 (6 bases). Trimming pared 4 bases from V and 4 bases from J, leaving 12 bases between. The CDR3 has 14 amino acids. The CDR3 protein is CASSYGGSADTQYF. In DNA, the CDR3 is TGTGCCAGCAGTTACGGGGGTAGCGCAGATACGCAGTATTTT.

J is TRBJ2-4 and V is TRBV20-1, with D possibly being TRBD2 (5 bases). The V gene lost 3 bases and the J gene lost 5 bases, with 20 bases spanning the gap. From germline, CDR1 is DFQATT and CDR2 SNEGSKA (reference sequence). The CDR3 runs 16 residues. The chain's CDR3 is CSASRGLSSPQNIQYF. In nucleotides, the CDR3 is TGCAGTGCTAGCCGTGGACTGTCCTCTCCCCAAAACATTCAGTACTTC.

This clonotype was seen a few times. The chain joins TRBV29-1 to TRBJ2-5; 9 bases align to TRBD1. The CDR3 has 13 residues. Germline lookup yields CDR1 SQVTM and CDR2 ANQGSEA. J lost 5 bases, V lost 6 bases, and 7 bases had no gene match. As DNA, the CDR3 is TGCAGCGTCGCTGACAGGGGGATGGAGACCCAGTACTTC. Its protein product is CSVADRGMETQYF.

The chain carries TRBV5-5 and TRBJ1-4, with TRBD1 matching 7 bases. This CDR3 is built from 14 residues. Germline CDR1 SGHKS, CDR2 YYEKEE (reference sequence). Trimming removed 4 bases from V and 10 bases from J; junction bases left unmatched: 10. The CDR3: CASSTRQGSRKLFF. The CDR3 nucleotides read TGTGCCAGCAGCACGCGACAGGGCTCAAGAAAACTGTTTTTT. Based on the CDR3 plus reference TRBV5-5 and TRBJ1-4, the full variable domain is DAGVTQSPTHLIKTRGQQVTLRCSPISGHKSVSWYQQVLGQGPQFIFQYYEKEERGRGNFPDRFSARQFPNYSSELNVNALLLGDSALYLCASSTRQGSRKLFFGSGTQLSVL.

The V and J genes are TRBV29-1 and TRBJ2-3; D is possibly TRBD2 (7 bases). Germline V lookup: CDR1 SQVTM, CDR2 ANQGSEA. This CDR3 spans 15 amino acids. Trimming took off 6 bases at V and 2 bases at J, with 18 bases between the two ends. CDR3 sequence: CSVQQGGAPTDTQYF. In DNA form, the CDR3 reads TGCAGCGTCCAACAGGGAGGGGCCCCCACAGATACGCAGTATTTT.

This clonotype occurred many times. The chain carries TRBV20-1 and TRBJ1-5, with a weak D call TRBD1 (5 bases). This CDR3 has 14 residues. Per the germline V gene, CDR1 is DFQATT and CDR2 is SNEGSKA (reference sequence). Trimming cost V 0 bases and J 5 bases, with 11 bases left between them. The CDR3 spells CSARDRGVDQPQHF. The CDR3 DNA reads TGCAGTGCTAGAGATCGGGGGGTAGATCAGCCCCAGCATTTT.

Only a few counts were recorded for this clonotype. This chain connects TRBV5-1 to TRBJ2-3; unclear D gene. With 1 base removed from V and 6 bases from J, the gap between germline ends came to 9 bases. Germline V gene sequence: CDR1 SGHRS, CDR2 YFSETQ. This CDR3 is 13 amino acids long. CDR3 nucleotide sequence: TGCGCCAGCAGCTTGCGGCGACGGGATACGCAGTATTTT. Encoded protein: CASSLRRRDTQYF.

The rearrangement joins TRBV27 to TRBJ2-7; 8 positions agree with TRBD1. CDR3 length: 15 amino acids. The germline V gene encodes CDR1 MNHEY and CDR2 SMNVEV (reference sequence). The V and J ends lost 5 bases and 0 bases, in that order; junction bases with no gene match: 6. CDR3 DNA sequence: TGTGCCAGCAGTCCCGGGACAGGCCGCTCCTACGAGCAGTACTTC. The encoded protein is CASSPGTGRSYEQYF.

This clonotype was recorded many times. The chain recombines TRBV29-1 with TRBJ2-5; TRBD1 agrees at 11 bases. In germline, CDR1 is SQVTM, CDR2 ANQGSEA. This CDR3 comprises 16 residues. V dropped 0 bases and J dropped 4; count of bases not matched to a gene: 7. The CDR3: CSVEDFGQGALETQYF. The CDR3 DNA sequence: TGCAGCGTTGAAGATTTTGGACAGGGGGCTTTAGAGACCCAGTACTTC.

The chain combines TRBV27 with TRBJ2-2; D remains ambiguous. Germline V CDR1 and CDR2: MNHEY, SMNVEV (reference sequence). CDR3 length: 14 residues. Trimming took off 5 bases at V and 1 base at J, with 8 bases between the two ends. The chain's CDR3 is CASSNRLNTGELFF. CDR3 nucleotide sequence: TGTGCCAGCAGTAACCGACTGAACACCGGGGAGCTGTTTTTT.

The genes are TRBV6-5 and TRBJ2-1; D remains unclear. The V end lost 0 bases, the J end lost 7 bases, and 7 bases lay between the germline ends. Germline V lookup: CDR1 MNHEY, CDR2 SVGAGI. This CDR3 has 13 residues. CDR3 in DNA: TGTGCCAGCAGTTACTCAGGGTTAAATGAGCAGTTCTTC. Residues: CASSYSGLNEQFF.

The rearrangement joins TRBV6-5 to TRBJ2-1; 9 bases map to TRBD1. CDR1 and CDR2 from the germline V gene are MNHEY and SVGAGI. The CDR3 is 16 amino acids. With 2 bases clipped from V and 3 bases from J, the junction kept 5 bases outside the gene matches. The CDR3 loop is CASSYLGTGIYNEQFF. DNA for the CDR3: TGTGCCAGCAGTTACCTTGGGACAGGGATCTACAATGAGCAGTTCTTC.

V is TRBV10-2 and J is TRBJ2-1; 7 nucleotides match TRBD1. The CDR3 is 15 residues long. V dropped 2 bases and J dropped 3; count of bases not matched to a gene: 4. CDR1 is WSHSY, CDR2 SAAADI, per germline. The CDR3 region has the DNA TGCGCCAGCAGTGAGGACAGGGCGCTCTACAATGAGCAGTTCTTC. It encodes CASSEDRALYNEQFF.

V usage is TRBV12-3 or TRBV12-4 and J usage is TRBJ1-5; TRBD1 aligns across 8 bases. CDR3 length equals 13 residues. Losses at the gene ends were 5 bases for V and 8 bases for J; bases not matched to a gene: 5. The CDR3 DNA sequence: TGTGCCAGCAGTAGGACAGGGTGGAAGCCCCAGCATTTT. The encoded protein is CASSRTGWKPQHF.

This clonotype came up a few times. This chain uses TRBV6-1 with TRBJ2-3, with a possible D match to TRBD1 (7 bases). CDR1 is MNHNS, CDR2 SASEGT, per germline. Trimming cost V 6 bases and J 6 bases, with 13 bases left between them. The CDR3 has 13 residues. CDR3 bases: TGTGCCAGCAGAACGACAGGGAGGGATACGCAGTATTTT. Amino acid sequence: CASRTTGRDTQYF.

The rearrangement joins TRBV2 to TRBJ2-7, with D tentatively TRBD1 (6 bases). Trimming took off 4 bases at V and 2 bases at J, with 12 bases between the two ends. The CDR3 covers 14 residues. The germline V gene encodes CDR1 SNHLY and CDR2 FYNNEI. CDR3 sequence: CASSVRDTTYEQYF. The CDR3, as DNA: TGTGCCAGCAGTGTCCGGGACACCACCTACGAGCAGTACTTC.

The CDR3 reads CSVAQDTETQYF. For the CDR3, the DNA is TGCAGCGTTGCCCAGGACACAGAGACCCAGTACTTC. The chain joins TRBV29-1 to TRBJ2-5; tentatively, D is TRBD1 (5 bases). This CDR3 has 12 amino acids. The V gene lost 4 bases and the J gene lost 4 bases, with 10 bases spanning the gap. The germline V gene has CDR1 SQVTM and CDR2 ANQGSEA.

This clonotype was counted once. This chain connects TRBV5-8 to TRBJ2-1, with D possibly TRBD1 on 5 matching bases. V gave up 8 bases and J gave up 2 bases, with 14 bases separating them. CDR1 is SGHTS and CDR2 is YDEGEE in the germline V gene. This CDR3 has 14 residues. CDR3 residues: CASSQGAAYNEQFF. CDR3 sequence (DNA): TGTGCCAGTTCCCAGGGCGCGGCCTACAATGAGCAGTTCTTC. The full variable domain, rest sourced from reference TRBV5-8 and TRBJ2-1, is EAGVTQSPTHLIKTRGQQATLRCSPISGHTSVYWYQQALGLGLQFLLWYDEGEERNRGNFPPRFSGRQFPNYSSELNVNALELEDSALYLCASSQGAAYNEQFFGPGTRLTVL.

CDR3 in amino acids: CSARSPLAGGGDIQYF. In DNA, the CDR3 is TGCAGTGCTAGGTCACCTCTAGCGGGGGGTGGGGACATTCAGTACTTC. The J gene is TRBJ2-4, the V gene TRBV20-1, with 11 positions matching TRBD2. V lost 3 bases and J lost 8; bases outside the gene matches: 12. Germline V gives CDR1 DFQATT, CDR2 SNEGSKA (reference sequence). The CDR3 spans 16 residues.

This clonotype was detected ten times or more. V is TRBV29-1 and J is TRBJ1-2; 12 bases are shared with TRBD1. The CDR3 has 14 amino acids. The trim removed 7 bases at V and 4 bases at J, leaving 7 bases unmatched. CDR1 is SQVTM and CDR2 is ANQGSEA in the germline V gene. The DNA for the CDR3 is TGCAGCGCAGCCGGGACAGGGGGCGGCTATGGCTACACCTTC. Amino acid sequence: CSAAGTGGGYGYTF.

The chain carries TRBV7-9 and TRBJ2-7, with D perhaps TRBD1 (7 bases). The CDR3 has 15 amino acids. Germline V lookup: CDR1 SEHNR, CDR2 FQNEAQ (reference sequence). Trimming shortened V by 0 bases and J by 4 bases, and 13 bases separated the two germline ends. Here the CDR3 DNA reads TGTGCCAGCAGCTTAGCGGCGGGACAGACATACGAGCAGTACTTC. Translating gives CASSLAAGQTYEQYF.

This sequence joins TRBV5-6 and TRBJ2-1, with 7 bases identical to TRBD1. This CDR3 comprises 15 residues. The V and J ends lost 1 base and 8 bases, in that order; junction bases with no gene match: 9. The V gene's germline CDR1 is SGHDT and CDR2 YYEEEE. The CDR3 spells CASSLLRGPAYEQFF. The CDR3 DNA reads as TGTGCCAGCAGCTTGTTAAGGGGGCCGGCCTATGAGCAGTTCTTC.